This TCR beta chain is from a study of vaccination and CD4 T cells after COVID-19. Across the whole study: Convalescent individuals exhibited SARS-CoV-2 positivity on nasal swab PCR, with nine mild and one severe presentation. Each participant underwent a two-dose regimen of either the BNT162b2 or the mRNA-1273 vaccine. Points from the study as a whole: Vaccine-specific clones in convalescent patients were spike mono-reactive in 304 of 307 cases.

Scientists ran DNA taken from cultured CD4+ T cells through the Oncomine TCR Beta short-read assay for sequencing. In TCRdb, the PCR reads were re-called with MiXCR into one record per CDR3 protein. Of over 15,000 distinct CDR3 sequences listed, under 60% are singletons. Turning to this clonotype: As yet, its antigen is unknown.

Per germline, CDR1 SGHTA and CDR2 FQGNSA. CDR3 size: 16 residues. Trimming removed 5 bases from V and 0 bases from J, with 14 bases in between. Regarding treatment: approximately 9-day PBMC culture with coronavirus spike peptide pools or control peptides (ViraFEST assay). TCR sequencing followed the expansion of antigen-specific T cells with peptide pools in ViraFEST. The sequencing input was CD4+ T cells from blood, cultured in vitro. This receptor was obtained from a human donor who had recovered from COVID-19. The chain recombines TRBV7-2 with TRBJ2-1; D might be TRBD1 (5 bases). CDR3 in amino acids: CASSARVVSSYNEQFF. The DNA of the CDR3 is TGTGCCAGCAGCGCCAGGGTCGTAAGCTCCTACAATGAGCAGTTCTTC.